Each of the 18 T cell receptor beta chains below was sequenced from the same sample in a study of shared clonotypes between healthy human individuals. Sequencing used immunoSEQ multiplex PCR; TCRdb keeps in-frame clones, though not all of them. The table includes about 460,000 clones, roughly three quarters detected once. The sequenced sample was PBMCs. These receptors were obtained from a woman aged 40 to 50 in good health. Some clones in this sample may be carry-over from other donors' samples.

V and J are TRBV11-1 and TRBJ2-3; unclear D gene. CDR3 length: 14 amino acids. The V end was cut by 5 bases, the J end by 2 bases, with 11 bases between. The V gene's germline CDR1 is SGHAT and CDR2 FQDESV (reference sequence). CDR3 DNA: TGTGCCAGCAGCCCTCCTGTGGACACAGATACGCAGTATTTT. Amino acids: CASSPPVDTDTQYF.

This clone showed up just once. The J gene is TRBJ2-5, the V gene TRBV27; no reliable D call. Germline CDR1 reads MNHEY; CDR2 reads SMNVEV (reference sequence). V lost 8 bases to trimming and J lost 2 bases, with 12 bases between them. The CDR3 loop spans 13 amino acids. CDR3 nucleotide sequence: TGTGCCAGCCGTCTGCGGCCTCAAGAGACCCAGTACTTC. This codes for CASRLRPQETQYF.

This clone was detected a few times. This CDR3 is also generated by other DNA sequences in the sample. J is TRBJ2-4 and V is TRBV28; possible D gene TRBD1, 6 bases. The germline CDR1 and CDR2 sequences are MDHEN and SYDVKM. V shed 7 bases and J shed 0 bases, with 13 bases lying between them. The CDR3 runs 15 residues. CDR3 loop: CASMVRGIAKNIQYF. The CDR3 DNA reads TGTGCCAGCATGGTCAGGGGCATAGCCAAAAACATTCAGTACTTC.

This clone was counted many times. The chain has TRBV9 and TRBJ2-2, with 9 bases that match TRBD1. Per the germline V gene, CDR1 is SGDLS and CDR2 is YYNGEE. The trim removed 2 bases at V and 1 base at J, leaving 6 bases unmatched. The CDR3 totals 17 residues. The chain's CDR3 is CASSVSQDRGNTGELFF. CDR3 DNA: TGTGCCAGCAGCGTTTCCCAGGACAGGGGGAACACCGGGGAGCTGTTTTTT. Full variable domain (outside the CDR3, taken from reference TRBV9 and TRBJ2-2): DSGVTQTPKHLITATGQRVTLRCSPRSGDLSVYWYQQSLDQGLQFLIQYYNGEERAKGNILERFSAQQFPDLHSELNLSSLELGDSALYFCASSVSQDRGNTGELFFGEGSRLTVL.

V is TRBV5-1 and J is TRBJ2-3, with D unresolved. CDR1 SGHRS and CDR2 YFSETQ come from the germline V gene. This CDR3 is built from 14 residues. V was shortened by 4 bases and J by 1 base, with 10 bases between the two germline ends. CDR3 sequence reads: CASSLPLGTDTQYF. The CDR3, as DNA: TGCGCCAGCAGCCTACCGCTGGGCACAGATACGCAGTATTTT.

This clone showed up just a few times. The rearrangement joins TRBV5-4 to TRBJ2-6, with TRBD1 matching 9 bases. V trimming: 4 bases; J trimming: 0 bases; junction bases outside the gene matches: 5. This CDR3 is 17 amino acids long. Germline V lookup: CDR1 SGHNT, CDR2 YYREEE (reference sequence). CDR3 amino acids: CASSGQGFFSGANVLTF. The CDR3 DNA reads TGTGCCAGCAGCGGACAGGGGTTCTTCTCTGGGGCCAACGTCCTGACTTTC.

With respect to this clone: The sample has other DNA sequences that encode this CDR3 too. The chain links TRBV2 to TRBJ2-7; no definite D call. V was clipped by 4 bases and J by 0 bases, with 4 bases between them. Germline V gives CDR1 SNHLY, CDR2 FYNNEI. This CDR3 is built from 12 residues. CDR3: CASSGSSYEQYF. CDR3 coding DNA: TGTGCCAGCAGTGGCAGCTCCTACGAGCAGTACTTC.

V and J are TRBV11-2 and TRBJ1-4; possible D gene TRBD1, 5 bases. Trimming stripped 3 bases from V and 0 bases from J, with 11 bases between. Per the germline V gene, CDR1 is SGHAT and CDR2 is FQNNGV. The CDR3 length is 16 residues. The CDR3 nucleotides read TGTGCCAGCAGCTTCGTCTGGGGCGCAACTAATGAAAAACTGTTTTTT. As protein: CASSFVWGATNEKLFF.

The gene calls are TRBV10-3 and TRBJ2-7, with 14 nucleotides matching TRBD2. V trimming: 4 bases; J trimming: 3 bases; junction bases outside the gene matches: 2. Germline V gene sequence: CDR1 ENHRY, CDR2 SYGVKD. The CDR3 length is 15 residues. In DNA form, the CDR3 reads TGTGCCATCAGTGCTGGGACTAGCGGGAGCTACGAGCAGTACTTC. Its translation is CAISAGTSGSYEQYF.

The chain links TRBV7-8 to TRBJ2-7; 7 bases are a match to TRBD2. Germline-derived CDR1 and CDR2 are SGHVS and FQNEAQ. V lost 3 bases, J lost 1 base, and 6 bases stayed unmatched. This CDR3 region has 15 residues. In DNA, the CDR3 is TGTGCCAGCAGCTTTCGCCTAGCGGATTCCTACGAGCAGTACTTC. It encodes CASSFRLADSYEQYF.

The count of this clone is one. A read error may account for a junction end that differs from germline. Other DNA sequences in this sample translate to the same CDR3. The rearrangement links TRBV15 to TRBJ1-4; D is perhaps TRBD1 (5 bases). CDR1 and CDR2 (germline): LNHNV, YYDKDF (reference sequence). The CDR3 spans 13 residues. The CDR3 DNA reads TGTGCCACCACCCAAGGGACTAATGAAAAACTGTTTTTC. Its protein product is CATTQGTNEKLFF.

In regard to this clone: This may arise from a read error, as a much more abundant clone is one base away. The genes are TRBV10-3 and TRBJ2-2, with 7 nucleotides matching TRBD1. Germline assignment: CDR1 ENHRY and CDR2 SYGVKD. This CDR3 is 16 amino acids long. Here the CDR3 reads CAISESPGQQTGELSF. DNA of the CDR3: TGTGCCATCAGTGAGTCACCGGGACAGCAGACCGGGGAGCTGTCTTTT.

In its sample, this clone was seen once. The chain recombines TRBV4-1 with TRBJ1-1; D remains ambiguous. The V gene's germline CDR1 is MGHRA and CDR2 YSYEKL. The CDR3 consists of 14 residues. Deletions cut 8 bases from V and 4 bases from J, with 17 bases between. The CDR3 loop reads CASRPIGRGTEAFF. DNA of the CDR3: TGCGCCAGCCGTCCCATCGGCAGAGGCACTGAAGCTTTCTTT.

The V and J genes are TRBV5-1 and TRBJ1-2, with D unresolved. Per the germline V gene, CDR1 is SGHRS and CDR2 is YFSETQ. The CDR3 spans 16 residues. V was pared by 1 base and J by 0 bases, with 13 bases between. The CDR3 region has the DNA TGCGCCAGCAGCTTGTCTAGGACCGATGCTAACTATGGCTACACCTTC. Amino acids: CASSLSRTDANYGYTF.

This clone was seen just once. The genes are TRBV10-2 and TRBJ2-1; D might be TRBD2 (5 bases). The V end lost 5 bases, the J end lost 5 bases, and 10 bases lay between the germline ends. The germline gives CDR1 WSHSY, CDR2 SAAADI. The CDR3 length is 13 residues. The CDR3 DNA is TGCGCCAGCAGTCTAGCTTCCCACAATGAGCAGTTCTTC. This translates into CASSLASHNEQFF.

The chain employs TRBV28 and TRBJ1-2; 12 nucleotides line up with TRBD1. The CDR3 runs to 17 residues. V was pared by 8 bases and J by 4 bases, with 14 bases of the junction left unmatched. Germline loops: CDR1 MDHEN, CDR2 SYDVKM. CDR3 loop: CASYSLSGTGGGYGYTF. The CDR3 bases are TGTGCCAGCTACAGTTTATCCGGGACAGGGGGCGGCTATGGCTACACCTTC.

Comments on this clone: The same CDR3 also results from other DNA sequences found in this sample. The CDR3: CASSPPPTYEQYF. The DNA of the CDR3 is TGTGCCAGCAGTCCCCCACCTACGTACGAGCAGTACTTC. The chain joins TRBV28 to TRBJ2-7, with D uncertain. The V gene lost 5 bases and the J gene lost 4 bases, with 12 bases spanning the gap. CDR3 size: 13 residues. Looked up from germline, CDR1 is MDHEN and CDR2 is SYDVKM.

CDR3 region: CASSLRRTGVRQETQYF. CDR3 coding DNA: TGTGCCAGCAGTTTGCGCCGGACAGGGGTCCGTCAAGAGACCCAGTACTTC. The chain couples TRBV27 to TRBJ2-5; 9 bases fit TRBD1. CDR1 is MNHEY and CDR2 is SMNVEV in the germline V gene (reference sequence). This CDR3 has 17 residues. The V segment lost 3 bases and the J segment 2 bases; nucleotides outside the gene matches: 10.